Listed below are T cell receptor beta chains from one sample, sequenced in a study of blood T cell repertoires in COVID-19. Libraries were prepared by immunoSEQ multiplex PCR; TCRdb keeps only in-frame clonotypes and omits some of them. The sample holds around 300,000 clones, approximately 90% seen once. The sample consisted of peripheral blood. The receptors shown here come from a woman aged 25-40 years with COVID-19, enrolled during active disease. Each CDR3 is given with its conserved first and last residue. A D gene is named only where the DNA matches it firmly. Some rows have no size entry. The others give once, few or many, or a class for an expanded clone.

size	D	V	J	length	DNA	CDR3
-	TRBD2	TRBV4-1	TRBJ2-7	15	TGCGCCAGCAGCCACCTCTCCGGGACTAGCTACGAGCAGTACTTC	CASSHLSGTSYEQYF
many	-	TRBV5-1	TRBJ1-1	12	TGCGCCAGCAGCTTGGGGGCAGGGTCAGGTTTCTTT	CASSLGAGSGFF
-	-	TRBV28	TRBJ1-2	14	TGTGCCAGCAGTTTAGGGCAGTTTAACTATGGCTACACCTTC	CASSLGQFNYGYTF
-	-	TRBV5-1	TRBJ1-5	15	TGCGCCAGCAGCTTGGTGCCAGGGGGCAATCAGCCCCAGCATTTT	CASSLVPGGNQPQHF
-	-	TRBV5-1	TRBJ2-3	16	TGCGCCAGCAGCTTGCCTCGACTAGAGGTTCCAGATACGCAGTATTTT	CASSLPRLEVPDTQYF
-	-	TRBV5-4	TRBJ2-1	15	TGTGCCAGCAGCCCCCCCGGGACTGCATACAATGAGCAGTTCTTC	CASSPPGTAYNEQFF
once	-	TRBV30	TRBJ1-2	14	TGTGCCTGGAGTGTAACAGCCACTAACTATGGCTACACCTTC	CAWSVTATNYGYTF
-	-	TRBV2	TRBJ1-2	16	TGTGCCAGCAGTGACGTGGGGGGGCCCGTCGGCTATGGCTACACCTTC	CASSDVGGPVGYGYTF
-	TRBD2	TRBV3-1/TRBV3-2	TRBJ2-7	16	TGTGCCAGCAGCCCCGGTCCTGGACTAGGATCTGACGAGCAGTACTTC	CASSPGPGLGSDEQYF
-	TRBD2	TRBV19	TRBJ2-1	14	TGTGCCACGGAAAGAGCGGGAGTTGGCAATGAGCAGTTCTTC	CATERAGVGNEQFF
-	-	TRBV9	TRBJ2-1	17	TGTGCCAGCAGCCCCCGCCGCCCCCAGGGGTCCTACAATGAGCAGTTCTTC	CASSPRRPQGSYNEQFF
-	-	TRBV11-2	TRBJ2-2	16	TGTGCCAGCAGCTTACGACGGGAGAGGGGCACCGGGGAGCTGTTTTTT	CASSLRRERGTGELFF
-	-	TRBV3-1/TRBV3-2	TRBJ1-2	11	TGTGCCAGCAGCCAGGGAGATTGGTCCACCTTC	CASSQGDWSTF
once	TRBD2	TRBV5-4	TRBJ2-7	15	TGTGCCAGCAGCTTGGATACTAGCGGGCTCTACGAGCAGTACTTC	CASSLDTSGLYEQYF
once	-	TRBV2	TRBJ1-5	15	TGTGCCAGCAGTGTGGTACCTCGGGGTGATCAGCCCCAGCATTTT	CASSVVPRGDQPQHF
-	TRBD2	TRBV4-2	TRBJ2-2	19	TGTGCCAGCACCACCGTCGGACTAGCACACATCCGGAACACCGGGGAGCTGTTTTTT	CASTTVGLAHIRNTGELFF
-	-	TRBV11-3	TRBJ2-1	14	TGTGCCAGCAGCTTGATGGGGCAGGACAATGAGCAGTTCTTC	CASSLMGQDNEQFF
-	-	TRBV3-1/TRBV3-2	TRBJ2-7	17	TGTGCCAGCAGCCAAGGACCTTCGGGACTCGCCTCGGGGGAGCAGTACTTC	CASSQGPSGLASGEQYF
-	TRBD1	TRBV14	TRBJ1-1	15	TGTGCCAGCAGCCATCACAGGGGGCCGAACACTGAAGCTTTCTTT	CASSHHRGPNTEAFF
-	-	TRBV6-2/TRBV6-3	TRBJ2-1	16	TGTGCCAGCAGTAAGAACAGTGCCCTCGCCCATGGTGAGCAGTTCTTC	CASSKNSALAHGEQFF
-	TRBD1	TRBV19	TRBJ1-2	16	TGTGCCAGTAGTACCTTGGGACAGGGGACTAACTATGGCTACACCTTC	CASSTLGQGTNYGYTF
-	-	TRBV10-3	TRBJ1-3	15	TGTGCCATCAGTGAACGGGGGAACTCTGGAAACACCATATATTTT	CAISERGNSGNTIYF
-	TRBD2	TRBV3-1/TRBV3-2	TRBJ2-5	16	TGTGCCAGCAGCCTCGGAACTAGCGACCACCAAGAGACCCAGTACTTC	CASSLGTSDHQETQYF
many	-	TRBV5-6	TRBJ2-5	16	TGTGCCAGCAGCTTGTGGGGGAGGAAGGGTGGGGAGACCCAGTACTTC	CASSLWGRKGGETQYF
-	-	TRBV5-5	TRBJ2-5	13	TGTGCCAGCAGCTGGGGGGACGGGGAGACCCAGTACTTC	CASSWGDGETQYF
-	-	TRBV19	TRBJ1-1	14	TGTGCCAGTACCCATCGCCGGGAGAACACTGAAGCTTTCTTT	CASTHRRENTEAFF
few	-	TRBV2	TRBJ2-7	16	TGTGCCAGCAGTGGGAACGCGAGGGTGGGAATTTACGAGCAGTACTTC	CASSGNARVGIYEQYF
-	TRBD2	TRBV19	TRBJ2-7	15	TGTGCCAGTAGTATAGCTGGCGGGAGAGCCTACGAGCAGTACTTC	CASSIAGGRAYEQYF
-	TRBD1	TRBV6-6	TRBJ1-5	14	TGTGCCAGCGGTCTGACAGGGGCGGAACAGCCCCAGCATTTT	CASGLTGAEQPQHF
-	-	TRBV4-1	TRBJ2-5	16	TGCGCCAGCAGCCAATATCCCGCGGACTGGGAAGAGACCCAGTACTTC	CASSQYPADWEETQYF
once	TRBD1	TRBV11-2	TRBJ2-2	17	TGTGCCAGCAGCCCCCAGCCCGGGAACAGGGGCTCTAAGGAGCTGTTTTTT	CASSPQPGNRGSKELFF
few	TRBD1	TRBV5-1	TRBJ1-2	14	TGCGCCAGCAGCCCGCTTGGGGACAGAAACGGCTACACCTTC	CASSPLGDRNGYTF
-	TRBD2	TRBV7-6	TRBJ2-1	17	TGTGCCAGCAGCTTCACTAGCGGGGGAAGCTCCTACAATGAGCAGTTCTTC	CASSFTSGGSSYNEQFF
-	-	TRBV15	TRBJ2-7	15	TGTGCCACCAGCAATGAGGGAGTGAGCTCCTACGAGCAGTACTTC	CATSNEGVSSYEQYF
-	TRBD2	TRBV7-2	TRBJ2-3	15	TGTGCCAGCAGCTTAGGGCGGGAGCCAGCAAATACGCAGTATTTT	CASSLGREPANTQYF
once	TRBD2	TRBV5-4	TRBJ2-7	13	TGTGCCAGCAGCTCTGGACGGGGGGACGAGCAGTACTTC	CASSSGRGDEQYF
-	-	TRBV4-2	TRBJ1-2	14	TGTGCCAGCAGCCAAGATCGGACAGTCTATGGCTACACCTTC	CASSQDRTVYGYTF
-	-	TRBV11-2	TRBJ1-3	17	TGTGCCAGCAGCTTAGATAGGGGCGGAATCTCTGGAAACACCATATATTTT	CASSLDRGGISGNTIYF
-	-	TRBV28	TRBJ1-5	13	TGTGCCAGCAGGAGGGGGGGAAATCAGCCCCAGCATTTT	CASRRGGNQPQHF
-	TRBD2	TRBV4-2	TRBJ2-2	17	TGTGCCAGCAGCCAAGACGTAGCGGGAGAGGGGCCCGGGGAGCTGTTTTTT	CASSQDVAGEGPGELFF
-	TRBD1	TRBV7-2	TRBJ1-2	16	TGTGCCAGCAGCCTCGGACAGGGGAACACACTCTATGGCTACACCTTC	CASSLGQGNTLYGYTF
-	TRBD1	TRBV24-1	TRBJ1-2	15	TGTGCCACCAGTGAGCGACAGGGGGCCGTCGATGGCTACACCTTC	CATSERQGAVDGYTF
once	TRBD1	TRBV2	TRBJ2-7	12	TGTGCCAGCGGGACAGGGACCTACGAGCAGTACTTC	CASGTGTYEQYF
-	-	TRBV7-8	TRBJ1-6	16	TGTGCCAGCAGCTTAGGCAGAGCAGGAAATAATTCACCCCTCCACTTT	CASSLGRAGNNSPLHF
-	-	TRBV3-1/TRBV3-2	TRBJ1-5	14	TGTGCCAGCAGCCAACTTGCAGGGGAACAGCCCCAGCATTTT	CASSQLAGEQPQHF
-	TRBD2	TRBV5-5	TRBJ2-7	13	TGTGCCAGCAGCTTGACTAGCGGCTACGAGCAGTACTTC	CASSLTSGYEQYF
-	TRBD1	TRBV6-5	TRBJ1-2	15	TGTGCCAGCAGTTACGGGACAGGGGCCATCTATGGCTACACCTTC	CASSYGTGAIYGYTF
-	TRBD1	TRBV27	TRBJ2-7	13	TGTGCCAGCGGGGACAGCCTCTCCTACGAGCAGTACTTC	CASGDSLSYEQYF
-	TRBD1	TRBV10-2	TRBJ1-1	16	TGCGCCAGCAGTGAGAGCGGGACAGGCTTTGGCACTGAAGCTTTCTTT	CASSESGTGFGTEAFF
-	-	TRBV5-8	TRBJ1-1	12	TGTGCCAGCAGCCCCAAGAACACTGAAGCTTTCTTT	CASSPKNTEAFF
-	-	TRBV7-6	TRBJ1-1	13	TGTGCCAGCAGCTCGGACACACAGACTGAAGCTTTCTTT	CASSSDTQTEAFF
-	-	TRBV7-8	TRBJ1-2	11	TGTGCCAGCAGAGACTATTATGGCTACACCTTC	CASRDYYGYTF
-	TRBD1	TRBV3-1/TRBV3-2	TRBJ1-6	14	TGTGCCAGCAATCTGGACAGGGATAATTCACCCCTCCACTTT	CASNLDRDNSPLHF